This record looks at one TCR beta chain sequence and its context. Antigen specificity is unknown. This entry belongs to a study of Ad26.COV2.S vaccination and SARS-CoV-2 variants. Whole-study results and caveats: Substantial post-vaccination breadth of spike-specific CD8+ and CD4+ T cell responses was reported. Overall T cell responses may have been underestimated by the analyses of TCR breadth and depth. Vaccine and placebo recipients had comparable breadth of non-spike TCRs.

From germline, CDR1 is SGHNT and CDR2 YENEEA. This CDR3 has 16 residues. The ends lost 5 bases at V and 6 bases at J; junction bases unmatched: 12. The assay was immunoSEQ multiplex PCR, and TCRdb's table has in-frame clones only and misses some. The profile shows a few hundred thousand clones, around nine tenths of them singletons. Treatment reported: some 19 received Ad26.COV2.S at low or high dose, single or two shots; about 5 received placebo; per-sample allocation not given. Day 63 following the first vaccine or placebo injection was when the samples were taken. The source material was peripheral blood, sampled in a trial of Ad26.COV2.S vaccine versus placebo. The rearrangement uses TRBV11-3 and TRBJ2-1, with 8 nucleotides matching TRBD2. This TCR was recovered from a person aged 18-65 years who received the Ad26.COV2.S COVID-19 vaccine or a placebo. The CDR3 DNA sequence: TGTGCCAGCAGCCCTCATACGGGGGGGGGCCCCAATGAGCAGTTCTTC. It codes for CASSPHTGGGPNEQFF.